Listed here are 17 T cell receptor beta chains from one sample, sequenced in a study of cytomegalovirus exposure and HLA in healthy donors. In the PCR, 60 Vbeta and 13 Jbeta primers were used. The table came from immunoSEQ multiplex PCR; TCRdb's copy has only in-frame clones and leaves some out. The table includes around 150,000 clones, nearly 80% detected once. Specimen: PBMCs. These receptors were collected from a male donor in good health and CMV-seronegative.

The table lists this clone with a count of one. The chain has TRBV5-1 and TRBJ2-1; 7 bases are shared with TRBD2. CDR1 SGHRS and CDR2 YFSETQ come from the germline V gene. The V gene end was trimmed by 3 bases and the J gene end by 4 bases; junction bases not matched to a gene: 10. The CDR3 has 16 amino acids. The DNA for the CDR3 is TGCGCCAGCAGCTACCTCGGGACTACCGAATACAATGAGCAGTTCTTC. As protein: CASSYLGTTEYNEQFF.

This clone was seen only once. The chain carries TRBV11-2 and TRBJ2-7; TRBD2 might be the D (6 bases). The germline gives CDR1 SGHAT, CDR2 FQNNGV. The V and J ends lost 3 bases and 3 bases respectively, with 12 bases between them. This CDR3 has 14 residues. CDR3 loop: CASSLGRWNYEQYF. As DNA, the CDR3 is TGTGCCAGCAGCTTGGGGAGGTGGAACTACGAGCAGTACTTC.

The CDR3 DNA follows: TGTGCCAGCAGCTTCGGGACAGGAGTCTACGAGCAGTACTTC. It codes for CASSFGTGVYEQYF. This rearrangement joins TRBV7-2 to TRBJ2-5; TRBD1 matches at 8 bases. The DNA end favors TRBJ2-7, so the J call may be wrong. CDR3 length equals 14 residues. CDR1 and CDR2 (germline): SGHTA, FQGNSA.

V is TRBV5-1 and J is TRBJ1-1, with 10 positions matching TRBD1. The CDR3 is made up of 14 amino acids. J was trimmed by 3 bases and V by 7 bases; bases with no gene match: 6. Germline lookup yields CDR1 SGHRS and CDR2 YFSETQ. CDR3 amino acids: CASRRQGADTEAFF. CDR3 coding DNA: TGCGCCAGCCGTCGACAGGGGGCGGACACTGAAGCTTTCTTT.

This chain joins TRBV7-2 and TRBJ1-2; weak D call: TRBD1 (5 bases). Per germline, CDR1 SGHTA and CDR2 FQGNSA. This CDR3 has 16 residues. Between the trimmed V and J ends, which lost 2 bases and 8 bases, there was a span of 21 bases. The CDR3 DNA is TGTGCCAGCAGCTTACCATTACAGGCAGAAGAAGGAGGCTACACCTTC. This encodes CASSLPLQAEEGGYTF.

V is TRBV10-1 and J is TRBJ2-1; D gene unclear. With 0 bases removed from V and 7 bases from J, the gap between germline ends came to 10 bases. The CDR3 has 14 residues. CDR1 WNHNN and CDR2 SYGVQD come from the germline V gene (reference sequence). CDR3 loop: CASSESPTRNEQFF. The CDR3, as DNA: TGCGCCAGCAGTGAGTCGCCTACGAGGAATGAGCAGTTCTTC.

This clone was picked up one time. V usage is TRBV4-1 and J usage is TRBJ2-1; D is possibly TRBD1 (6 bases). The CDR3 is 12 residues long. Germline CDR1 reads MGHRA; CDR2 reads YSYEKL. The V and J ends lost 6 bases and 10 bases respectively, with 13 bases between them. DNA of the CDR3: TGCGCCAGCAGTCACAGGGCGCAAGAGCAGTTCTTC. It codes for CASSHRAQEQFF.

J is TRBJ2-5 and V is TRBV10-3; TRBD2 matches at 8 bases. In germline, CDR1 is ENHRY, CDR2 SYGVKD. The CDR3 contains 17 residues. V dropped 4 bases and J dropped 0; count of bases not matched to a gene: 10. CDR3 loop: CAISAGGGGGNQETQYF. The CDR3 nucleotides are TGTGCCATCAGTGCGGGGGGTGGCGGGGGGAACCAAGAGACCCAGTACTTC.

Here the CDR3 reads CASSLQGRDTEAFF. The CDR3 coding sequence is TGTGCCAGCAGCTTACAGGGACGCGACACTGAAGCTTTCTTT. The chain joins TRBV5-4 to TRBJ1-1, with D tentatively TRBD1 (6 bases). V was trimmed by 2 bases and J by 3 bases, leaving 11 bases between them. The CDR3 has 14 residues. From germline, CDR1 is SGHNT and CDR2 YYREEE (reference sequence). The entire variable domain, with the rest obtained from reference TRBV5-4 and TRBJ1-1, is as follows: ETGVTQSPTHLIKTRGQQVTLRCSSQSGHNTVSWYQQALGQGPQFIFQYYREEENGRGNFPPRFSGLQFPNYSSELNVNALELDDSALYLCASSLQGRDTEAFFGQGTRLTVV.

The chain combines TRBV9 with TRBJ2-7; 7 bases match TRBD1. The CDR3 is 14 residues long. The V gene's germline CDR1 is SGDLS and CDR2 YYNGEE. The V and J ends lost 2 bases and 0 bases, in that order; junction bases with no gene match: 2. CDR3 bases: TGTGCCAGCAGCGTGACAGGGAGCTCCTACGAGCAGTACTTC. The encoded protein is CASSVTGSSYEQYF.

This chain uses TRBV5-1 with TRBJ2-7; maybe TRBD1 (5 bases). This CDR3 comprises 15 residues. Looked up from germline, CDR1 is SGHRS and CDR2 is YFSETQ. Trimming removed 0 bases at V and 0 bases at J, with 10 bases between. Here the CDR3 DNA reads TGCGCCAGCAGCTTGGGGGGCAGGGCCTCCTACGAGCAGTACTTC. It encodes CASSLGGRASYEQYF.

The rearrangement uses TRBV11-2 and TRBJ2-2; D may be TRBD1 (6 bases). Per germline, CDR1 SGHAT and CDR2 FQNNGV. This CDR3 has 15 residues. The V end lost 2 bases, the J end lost 7 bases, and 14 bases lay between the germline ends. The CDR3 DNA follows: TGTGCCAGCAGCTTAATTATAGGGGGAAGCGGGGAGCTGTTTTTT. Its protein is CASSLIIGGSGELFF. Supplemented by reference TRBV11-2 and TRBJ2-2, the full variable domain reads EAGVAQSPRYKIIEKRQSVAFWCNPISGHATLYWYQQILGQGPKLLIQFQNNGVVDDSQLPKDRFSAERLKGVDSTLKIQPAKLEDSAVYLCASSLIIGGSGELFFGEGSRLTVL.

The V call is TRBV23-1, the J call TRBJ2-7; TRBD1 matches 7 bases. TRBV23-1 is an ORF, and what it does is uncertain. The CDR3 extends over 15 amino acids. The ends lost 0 bases at V and 3 bases at J; junction bases unmatched: 5. This CDR3 is CASSQSGQALYEQYF. The CDR3 DNA sequence: TGCGCCAGCAGTCAATCAGGACAGGCCCTCTACGAGCAGTACTTC.

The genes are TRBV19 and TRBJ2-2; a possible D gene is TRBD1 (6 bases). Trimming removed 3 bases at V and 2 bases at J, with 13 bases between. This CDR3 comprises 16 residues. Germline V gene sequence: CDR1 LNHDA, CDR2 SQIVND (reference sequence). The chain's CDR3 is CASSIPRGSNTGELFF. The CDR3, as DNA: TGTGCCAGTAGTATTCCCAGGGGAAGCAACACCGGGGAGCTGTTTTTT.

This clone came up once. The V call is TRBV28, the J call TRBJ1-3; perhaps TRBD1 as D (5 bases). Germline V gene sequence: CDR1 MDHEN, CDR2 SYDVKM. Trimming cost V 1 base and J 0 bases, with 19 bases left between them. The CDR3 runs to 19 residues. CDR3 coding DNA: TGTGCCAGCAGTTTATCAGGGCCGTTGGGGTCCATCTCTGGAAACACCATATATTTT. It codes for CASSLSGPLGSISGNTIYF.

V is TRBV9 and J is TRBJ1-1; TRBD1 might be the D (5 bases). The CDR3 has 13 residues. The germline gives CDR1 SGDLS, CDR2 YYNGEE. The V end lost 4 bases, the J end lost 3 bases, and 10 bases lay between the germline ends. The CDR3 sequence is CASSRGADTEAFF. CDR3 sequence (DNA): TGTGCCAGCAGCAGGGGCGCGGACACTGAAGCTTTCTTT. Filled out from reference TRBV9 and TRBJ1-1, the complete variable domain reads DSGVTQTPKHLITATGQRVTLRCSPRSGDLSVYWYQQSLDQGLQFLIQYYNGEERAKGNILERFSAQQFPDLHSELNLSSLELGDSALYFCASSRGADTEAFFGQGTRLTVV.

This clone was picked up a small number of times. The V gene is TRBV19, the J gene TRBJ2-3; 12 bases agree with TRBD2. V gave up 4 bases and J gave up 4 bases; unmatched junction bases: 12. The CDR3 extends over 18 amino acids. From germline, CDR1 is LNHDA and CDR2 SQIVND (reference sequence). The CDR3 spells CASSTVHSLAGGPDTQYF. CDR3 bases: TGTGCCAGTAGTACTGTCCACTCTCTAGCGGGGGGGCCAGATACGCAGTATTTT.